The source of this TCR beta chain is a study of blood T cells in healthy people across ages. For the study at large: Per two T cells, template switching captured roughly one barcoded beta molecule.

V shed 6 bases and J shed 3 bases, with 14 bases lying between them. This CDR3 region has 14 residues. Germline V gene lookup returns CDR1 MNHNS and CDR2 SASEGT. Next came a second PCR, run for roughly 7 to 12 cycles, which used a sample-barcoded 5' primer along with a J-beta primer mix. Unique molecular identifiers of 12 random nucleotides labeled each cDNA. Using its own MiXCR run on the 5' RACE reads, TCRdb lists one record per CDR3 protein. The table records 720,000 or so distinct CDR3 sequences, roughly 43% of them present only once. The sample taken for sequencing was blood. The gene calls are TRBV6-1 and TRBJ2-5; maybe TRBD1 (5 bases). The clonotype was recovered from an elderly man in good health. CDR3 region: CASSFAGMEETQYF. In DNA, the CDR3 is TGTGCCAGCAGCTTCGCAGGGATGGAAGAGACCCAGTACTTC.